This record covers a single TCR beta chain. As yet, its antigen is unknown. The data originate from a study of shared clonotypes between healthy human individuals. Study-level results: It was expected that sequencing depth would affect clonotype sharing among donors.

In replicate PCRs of sorted subsets, roughly 200 ng DNA, some 28,000 T cell genomes, was used. Per the original methods: With immunoSEQ giving junction-only sequences and no quality scores, filtering differed. Profiling relied on immunoSEQ multiplex PCR, and the TCRdb table lists in-frame clones only, not all of them. The DNA gave D and trimming, while V, J and clone size come from that table. The repertoire has about 2.3 million clones, around 92% of them found once; the top ten carry approximately 0.41%. Germline V gives CDR1 MNHEY, CDR2 SMNVEV (reference sequence). The CDR3 consists of 15 residues. Trimming removed 6 bases at V and 7 bases at J, with 19 bases between.

The chain is built from TRBV27 and TRBJ2-1, with D maybe TRBD1 (6 bases). The material sequenced was naive CD4+ T cells from PBMCs. The subset denotes: CD45RA+ positively selected. This receptor was taken from a young man in good health. Some clones in this sample may be carry-over from other donors' samples. CDR3 sequence reads: CASSRRGIPENEQFF. CDR3 bases: TGTGCCAGCAGCCGCAGGGGAATCCCGGAGAATGAGCAGTTCTTC.